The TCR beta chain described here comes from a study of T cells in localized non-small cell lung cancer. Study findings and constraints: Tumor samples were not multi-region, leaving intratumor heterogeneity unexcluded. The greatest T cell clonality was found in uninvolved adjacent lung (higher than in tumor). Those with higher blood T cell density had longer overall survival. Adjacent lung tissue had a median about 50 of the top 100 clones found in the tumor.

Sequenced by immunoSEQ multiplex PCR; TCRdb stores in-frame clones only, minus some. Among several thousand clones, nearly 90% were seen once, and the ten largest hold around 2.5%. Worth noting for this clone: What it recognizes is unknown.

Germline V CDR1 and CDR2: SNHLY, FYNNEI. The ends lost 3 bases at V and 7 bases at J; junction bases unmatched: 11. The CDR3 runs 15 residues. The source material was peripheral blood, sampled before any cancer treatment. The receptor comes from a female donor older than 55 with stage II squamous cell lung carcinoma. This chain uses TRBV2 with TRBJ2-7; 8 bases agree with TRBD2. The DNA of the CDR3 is TGTGCCAGCAGTGACCTCATTGCGGGAGGAGGGGAGCAGTACTTC. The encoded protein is CASSDLIAGGGEQYF. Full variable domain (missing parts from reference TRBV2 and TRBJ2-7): EPEVTQTPSHQVTQMGQEVILRCVPISNHLYFYWYRQILGQKVEFLVSFYNNEISEKSEIFDDQFSVERPDGSNFTLKIRSTKLEDSAMYFCASSDLIAGGGEQYFGPGTRLTVT.